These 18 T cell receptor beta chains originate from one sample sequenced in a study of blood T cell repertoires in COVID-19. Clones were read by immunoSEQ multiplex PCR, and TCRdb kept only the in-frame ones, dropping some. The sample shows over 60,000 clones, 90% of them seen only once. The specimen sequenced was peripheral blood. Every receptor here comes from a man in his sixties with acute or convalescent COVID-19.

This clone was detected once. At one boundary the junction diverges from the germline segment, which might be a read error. The CDR3 reads CASRLGLGDRGQDGYTF. The DNA for the CDR3 is TGTGCCAGCAGGTTGGGTCTAGGTGACAGGGGGCAAGATGGCTACACCTTC. This rearrangement joins TRBV5-4 to TRBJ1-2; the match to TRBD1 covers 10 bases. The CDR3 loop spans 17 amino acids. Per the germline V gene, CDR1 is SGHNT and CDR2 is YYREEE (reference sequence).

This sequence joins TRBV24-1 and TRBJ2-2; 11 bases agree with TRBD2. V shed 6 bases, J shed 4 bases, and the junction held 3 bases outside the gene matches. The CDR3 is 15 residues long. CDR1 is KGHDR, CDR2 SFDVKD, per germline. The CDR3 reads CATSPLAGGTGELFF. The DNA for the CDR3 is TGTGCCACCAGTCCCCTAGCGGGGGGCACCGGGGAGCTGTTTTTT.

CDR3 amino acids: CASSVAPRGYEQYF. CDR3 in DNA: TGTGCCAGCAGCGTAGCCCCCAGGGGCTACGAGCAGTACTTC. V usage is TRBV9 and J usage is TRBJ2-7; D may be TRBD1 (6 bases). Between the trimmed V and J ends, which lost 0 bases and 3 bases, there was a span of 10 bases. The length of the CDR3 is 14 residues. Germline V gene sequence: CDR1 SGDLS, CDR2 YYNGEE.

The CDR3 here is CASSPRAGADQHF. The DNA of the CDR3 is TGTGCCAGCAGCCCCCGAGCAGGGGCTGACCAGCATTTT. The genes are TRBV3-1 (or the pseudogene TRBV3-2) and TRBJ1-5, with a weak D call TRBD1 (6 bases). Per the germline V gene, CDR1 is LGHDT and CDR2 is YNNKEL (reference sequence). The CDR3 is 13 amino acids. V was trimmed by 4 bases and J by 12 bases, leaving 16 bases between them.

The CDR3 spells CSSQGRGETQYF. CDR3 sequence (DNA): TGCAGCTCCCAAGGCCGGGGTGAGACCCAGTACTTC. The gene calls are TRBV29-1 and TRBJ2-5; possible D gene TRBD2, 5 bases. With 8 bases removed from V and 5 bases from J, the gap between germline ends came to 15 bases. This CDR3 has 12 residues. Germline CDR1 is SQVTM and CDR2 is ANQGSEA.

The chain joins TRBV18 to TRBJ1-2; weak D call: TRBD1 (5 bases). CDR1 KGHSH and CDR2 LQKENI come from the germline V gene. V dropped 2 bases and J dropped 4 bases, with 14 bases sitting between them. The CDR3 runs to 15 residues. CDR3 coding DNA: TGTGCCAGCTCACCAGAGCGCGGGACGGTCTATGGCTACACCTTC. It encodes CASSPERGTVYGYTF.

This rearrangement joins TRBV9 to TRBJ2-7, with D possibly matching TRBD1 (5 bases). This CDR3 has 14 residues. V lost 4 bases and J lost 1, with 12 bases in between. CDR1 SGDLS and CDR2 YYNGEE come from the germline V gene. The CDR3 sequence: CASSPQAGSYEQYF. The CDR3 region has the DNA TGTGCCAGCAGCCCCCAGGCAGGGTCCTACGAGCAGTACTTC.

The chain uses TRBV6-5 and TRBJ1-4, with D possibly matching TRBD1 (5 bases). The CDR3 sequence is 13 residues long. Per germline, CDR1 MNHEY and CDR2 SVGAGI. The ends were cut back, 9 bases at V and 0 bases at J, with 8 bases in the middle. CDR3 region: CASLQATNEKLFF. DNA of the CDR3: TGTGCCAGTTTACAGGCAACTAATGAAAAACTGTTTTTT.

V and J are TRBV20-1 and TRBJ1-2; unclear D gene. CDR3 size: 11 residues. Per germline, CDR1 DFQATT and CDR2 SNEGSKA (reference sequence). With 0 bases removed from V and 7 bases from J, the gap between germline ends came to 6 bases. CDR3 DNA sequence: TGCAGTGCTAGAGATTATCCTGGCTACACCTTC. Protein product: CSARDYPGYTF.

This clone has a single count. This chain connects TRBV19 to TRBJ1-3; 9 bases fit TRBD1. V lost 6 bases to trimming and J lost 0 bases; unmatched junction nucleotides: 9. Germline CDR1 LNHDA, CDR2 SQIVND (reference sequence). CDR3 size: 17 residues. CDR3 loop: CASSSGTGLLSGNTIYF. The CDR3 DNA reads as TGTGCCAGTAGCTCCGGGACAGGGCTCCTCTCTGGAAACACCATATATTTT.

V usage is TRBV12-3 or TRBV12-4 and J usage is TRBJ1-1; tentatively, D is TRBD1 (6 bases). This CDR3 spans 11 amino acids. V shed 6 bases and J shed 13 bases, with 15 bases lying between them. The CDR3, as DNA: TGTGCCAGCAGCCCCGGGACATTTGTTTTCTTT. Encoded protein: CASSPGTFVFF.

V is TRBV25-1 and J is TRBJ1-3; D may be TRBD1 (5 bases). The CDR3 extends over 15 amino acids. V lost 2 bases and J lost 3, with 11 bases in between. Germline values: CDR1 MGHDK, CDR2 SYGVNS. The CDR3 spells CASSESRQSGNTIYF. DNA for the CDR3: TGTGCCAGCAGTGAAAGCAGACAGAGTGGAAACACCATATATTTT.

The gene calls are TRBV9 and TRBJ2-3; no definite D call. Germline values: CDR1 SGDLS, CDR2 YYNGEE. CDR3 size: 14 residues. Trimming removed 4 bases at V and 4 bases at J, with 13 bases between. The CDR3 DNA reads TGTGCCAGCAGCCCCTTTAGCAGTTCAGATACGCAGTATTTT. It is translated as CASSPFSSSDTQYF.

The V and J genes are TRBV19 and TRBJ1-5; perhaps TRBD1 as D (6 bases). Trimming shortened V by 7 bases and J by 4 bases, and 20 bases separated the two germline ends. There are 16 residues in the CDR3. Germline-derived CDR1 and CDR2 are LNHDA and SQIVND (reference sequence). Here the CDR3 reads CASTQGGGGTNQPQHF. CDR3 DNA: TGTGCCAGTACCCAAGGAGGGGGGGGGACAAATCAGCCCCAGCATTTT.

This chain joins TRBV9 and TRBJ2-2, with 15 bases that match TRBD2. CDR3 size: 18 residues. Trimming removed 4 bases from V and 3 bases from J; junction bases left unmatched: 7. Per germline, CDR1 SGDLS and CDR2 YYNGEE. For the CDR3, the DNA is TGTGCCAGCAGCTCGCGGACTAGCGGGGGGGCGGACACCGGGGAGCTGTTTTTT. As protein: CASSSRTSGGADTGELFF.

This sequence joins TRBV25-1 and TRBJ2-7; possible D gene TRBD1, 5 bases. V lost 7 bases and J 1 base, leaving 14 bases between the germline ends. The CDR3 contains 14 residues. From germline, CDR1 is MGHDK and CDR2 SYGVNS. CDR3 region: CASKPQASSYEQYF. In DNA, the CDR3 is TGTGCCAGCAAACCACAGGCCTCGTCCTACGAGCAGTACTTC.

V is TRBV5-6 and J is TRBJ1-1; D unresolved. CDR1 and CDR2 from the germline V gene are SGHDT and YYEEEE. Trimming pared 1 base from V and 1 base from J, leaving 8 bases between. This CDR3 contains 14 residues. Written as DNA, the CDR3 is TGTGCCAGCAGCTTGCAGTTCCCGAACACTGAAGCTTTCTTT. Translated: CASSLQFPNTEAFF.

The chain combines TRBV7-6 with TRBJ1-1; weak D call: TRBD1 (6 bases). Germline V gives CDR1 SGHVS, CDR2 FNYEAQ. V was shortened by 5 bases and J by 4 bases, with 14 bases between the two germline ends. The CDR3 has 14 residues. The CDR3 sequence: CASSAHRVGTEAFF. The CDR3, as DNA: TGTGCCAGCAGCGCCCACAGGGTTGGCACTGAAGCTTTCTTT.